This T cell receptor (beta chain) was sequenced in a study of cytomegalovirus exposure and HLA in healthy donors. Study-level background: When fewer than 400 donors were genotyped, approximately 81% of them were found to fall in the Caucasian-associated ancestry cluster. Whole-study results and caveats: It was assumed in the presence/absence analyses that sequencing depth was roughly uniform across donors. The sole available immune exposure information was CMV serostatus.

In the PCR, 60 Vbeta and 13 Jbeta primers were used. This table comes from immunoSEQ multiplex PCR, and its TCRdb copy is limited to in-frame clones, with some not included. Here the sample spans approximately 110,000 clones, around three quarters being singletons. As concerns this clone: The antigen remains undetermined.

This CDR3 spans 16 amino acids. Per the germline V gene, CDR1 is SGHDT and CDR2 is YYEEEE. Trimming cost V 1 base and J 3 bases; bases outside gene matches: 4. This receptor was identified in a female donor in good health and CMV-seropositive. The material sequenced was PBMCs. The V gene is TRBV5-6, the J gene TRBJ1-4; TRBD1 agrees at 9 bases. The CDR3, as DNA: TGTGCCAGCAGCTTGTTACAGGGGGCTTCTAATGAAAAACTGTTTTTT. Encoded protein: CASSLLQGASNEKLFF.